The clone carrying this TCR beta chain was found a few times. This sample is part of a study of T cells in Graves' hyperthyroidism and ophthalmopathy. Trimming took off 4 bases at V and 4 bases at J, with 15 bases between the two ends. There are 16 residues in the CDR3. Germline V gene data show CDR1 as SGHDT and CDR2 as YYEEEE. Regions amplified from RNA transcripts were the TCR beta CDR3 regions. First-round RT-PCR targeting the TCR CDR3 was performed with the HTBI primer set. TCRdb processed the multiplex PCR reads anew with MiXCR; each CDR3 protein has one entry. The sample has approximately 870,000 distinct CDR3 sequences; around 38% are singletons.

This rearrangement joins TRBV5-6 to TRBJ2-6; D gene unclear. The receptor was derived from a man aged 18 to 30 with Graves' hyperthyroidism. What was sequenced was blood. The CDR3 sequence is CASSLVDRPGANVLTF. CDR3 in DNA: TGTGCCAGCAGCCTAGTAGATCGGCCCGGGGCCAACGTCCTGACTTTC.